Presented here are 27 T cell receptor beta chains from one specimen sequenced in a study of beta chain features in type 1 diabetes. The entirety of the isolated RNA underwent reverse transcription, so expressed TCRB transcripts were sequenced. Using immunoSEQ multiplex PCR, the repertoire was profiled, and TCRdb retains in-frame clones only, with some absent. The data show around 340,000 clones, with less than 10% seen just once and approximately 0.44% held by the top ten. The sample comprised central memory CD4+ T cells from blood. The source is a woman in her late teens or twenties in good health.

The sample holds a few counts of this clone. V and J are TRBV11-2 and TRBJ2-1; the D gene is possibly TRBD1 (5 bases). Germline CDR1 SGHAT, CDR2 FQNNGV. CDR3 length: 14 residues. Between the trimmed V and J ends, which lost 2 bases and 6 bases, there was a span of 11 bases. The CDR3 loop is CASSLRQGFNEQFF. The DNA for the CDR3 is TGTGCCAGCAGCTTACGGCAGGGCTTCAATGAGCAGTTCTTC.

This clone was picked up a small number of times. The sample carries other DNA sequences with the same CDR3. V and J are TRBV27 and TRBJ2-5; D perhaps matches TRBD1 (5 bases). The CDR3 contains 14 residues. CDR1 and CDR2 from the germline V gene are MNHEY and SMNVEV (reference sequence). The V gene lost 6 bases and the J gene lost 4 bases, with 15 bases spanning the gap. Here the CDR3 reads CASRAVGDGETQYF. In DNA, the CDR3 is TGTGCCAGCAGGGCGGTAGGGGATGGAGAGACCCAGTACTTC.

This chain connects TRBV7-9 to TRBJ2-5, with a tentative D call TRBD1 (6 bases). Trimming took off 4 bases at V and 4 bases at J, with 16 bases between the two ends. The germline V gene has CDR1 SEHNR and CDR2 FQNEAQ (reference sequence). The CDR3 contains 15 residues. The CDR3, as DNA: TGTGCCAGCAGCTCCCAACAGGGCCTGAGAGAGACCCAGTACTTC. Amino acid sequence: CASSSQQGLRETQYF.

The chain has TRBV7-8 and TRBJ2-3; D possibly matches TRBD1 or TRBD2 (5 bases each). This CDR3 is 13 amino acids long. CDR1 is SGHVS, CDR2 FQNEAQ, per germline. V lost 5 bases, J lost 2 bases, and 8 bases lay in between. The CDR3 DNA reads TGTGCCAGCAGCCCCGGGGCCACAGATACGCAGTATTTT. Its translation is CASSPGATDTQYF.

This clone was counted a few times. This CDR3 is CASKTGLNEQYF. The CDR3 nucleotides are TGTGCCAGCAAAACGGGGCTTAACGAGCAGTACTTC. V and J are TRBV6-6 and TRBJ2-7; D may be TRBD1 or TRBD2 (5 bases each). The germline gives CDR1 MNHNY, CDR2 SVGAGI (reference sequence). Trimming shortened V by 7 bases and J by 5 bases, and 12 bases separated the two germline ends. This CDR3 comprises 12 residues.

This clone was seen only a few times. The chain uses TRBV5-6 and TRBJ2-7; 7 positions agree with TRBD1. J was trimmed by 2 bases and V by 1 base; bases with no gene match: 3. Looked up from germline, CDR1 is SGHDT and CDR2 is YYEEEE. The CDR3 covers 14 residues. The CDR3 reads CASSLPGGAYEQYF. In DNA, the CDR3 is TGTGCCAGCAGCTTGCCAGGGGGTGCCTACGAGCAGTACTTC.

The chain recombines TRBV5-1 with TRBJ2-5; a possible D gene is TRBD2 (5 bases). Germline-derived CDR1 and CDR2 are SGHRS and YFSETQ. The CDR3 extends over 13 amino acids. V was clipped by 4 bases and J by 5 bases, with 12 bases between them. The chain's CDR3 is CASSKLDPETQYF. CDR3 DNA: TGCGCCAGCAGCAAACTAGACCCGGAGACCCAGTACTTC.

A few counts support this clone. The rearrangement uses TRBV7-9 and TRBJ2-1; 7 bases fit TRBD2. J gave up 4 bases and V 2 bases, and 8 bases lay outside the gene matches. The germline CDR1 and CDR2 sequences are SEHNR and FQNEAQ (reference sequence). This CDR3 has 16 residues. The CDR3 spells CASSLRAGVSYNEQFF. The CDR3 region has the DNA TGTGCCAGCAGCTTACGGGCGGGAGTAAGTTACAATGAGCAGTTCTTC.

The rearrangement links TRBV14 to TRBJ2-3; the D is unclear. V was pared by 1 base and J by 3 bases, with 5 bases between. Germline lookup yields CDR1 SGHDN and CDR2 FVKESK. The CDR3 is 13 residues long. The CDR3 nucleotides are TGTGCCAGCAGCCAAGTATCTACAGATACGCAGTATTTT. This codes for CASSQVSTDTQYF.

This chain's CDR3 is CASSQDTSGNTGELFF. DNA for the CDR3: TGTGCCAGCAGCCAAGATACTAGCGGAAACACCGGGGAGCTGTTTTTT. The chain uses TRBV4-2 and TRBJ2-2; 8 nucleotides align to TRBD2. V lost 0 bases to trimming and J lost 2 bases; unmatched junction nucleotides: 2. CDR3 length: 16 residues. Per germline, CDR1 LGHNA and CDR2 YNFKEQ.

The rearrangement joins TRBV18 to TRBJ1-1, with a weak D call TRBD1 (6 bases). V gave up 3 bases and J gave up 3 bases, with 8 bases separating them. The CDR3 length is 13 residues. In germline, CDR1 is KGHSH, CDR2 LQKENI. The CDR3 is CASSPRTDTEAFF. As DNA, the CDR3 is TGTGCCAGCTCACCCCGGACAGACACTGAAGCTTTCTTT.

The CDR3, as DNA: TGCGCCAGCAGCACGGGACTCGACGGTGAGCAGTTCTTC. Protein product: CASSTGLDGEQFF. The chain is built from TRBV5-1 and TRBJ2-1, with D possibly matching TRBD2 (6 bases). The germline gives CDR1 SGHRS, CDR2 YFSETQ. CDR3 length equals 13 residues. Trimming pared 4 bases from V and 9 bases from J, leaving 14 bases between.

The table lists this clone with many counts. This chain links TRBV11-2 with TRBJ2-3; D call uncertain. Germline V gene sequence: CDR1 SGHAT, CDR2 FQNNGV. V gave up 3 bases and J gave up 3 bases, with 4 bases separating them. The length of the CDR3 is 12 residues. Here the CDR3 reads CASSFITDTQYF. DNA for the CDR3: TGTGCCAGCAGCTTCATAACAGATACGCAGTATTTT.

The rearrangement joins TRBV18 to TRBJ2-2; 8 nucleotides line up with TRBD1. This CDR3 is built from 17 residues. The germline gives CDR1 KGHSH, CDR2 LQKENI. Trimming removed 5 bases from V and 5 bases from J; junction bases left unmatched: 13. The chain's CDR3 is CASSKTPGQGRTGELFF. The CDR3 DNA sequence: TGTGCCAGCTCAAAAACCCCAGGACAGGGAAGGACCGGGGAGCTGTTTTTT.

The chain couples TRBV2 to TRBJ2-5; D is perhaps TRBD2 (6 bases). The V gene's germline CDR1 is SNHLY and CDR2 FYNNEI. The CDR3 is made up of 13 amino acids. Trimming shortened V by 6 bases and J by 10 bases, and 18 bases separated the two germline ends. The CDR3 is CASRQAGPGDQYF. Here the CDR3 DNA reads TGTGCCAGCAGACAGGCGGGACCCGGGGACCAGTACTTC.

To note about this clone: Compared with germline, one end of the junction differs, possibly owing to a read error. The gene calls are TRBV10-3 and TRBJ2-1; 7 nucleotides agree with TRBD2. The CDR3 spans 13 residues. Germline-derived CDR1 and CDR2 are ENHRY and SYGVKD. The CDR3 DNA follows: TGTGCCAGCAGTGAAGATAAGTCTAGCGGTCAGTTCTTC. It is translated as CASSEDKSSGQFF.

The chain combines TRBV2 with TRBJ2-1, with TRBD2 matching over 9 bases. This CDR3 is built from 14 residues. The junction had 9 bases not matched to a gene; V was cut back by 5 bases and J by 10 bases. Germline lookup yields CDR1 SNHLY and CDR2 FYNNEI. The chain's CDR3 is CASSSRASGIEQFF. The CDR3 DNA follows: TGTGCCAGCAGTTCCCGGGCTAGCGGGATAGAGCAGTTCTTC.

The chain recombines TRBV7-9 with TRBJ2-3, with 8 bases lining up with TRBD2. This CDR3 has 15 amino acids. In germline, CDR1 is SEHNR, CDR2 FQNEAQ (reference sequence). After removal of 7 bases from V and 1 base from J, the junction contained 7 bases not matched to a gene. CDR3 DNA: TGTGCCAGCACCTTTAGCGGGATGCGCACAGATACGCAGTATTTT. This sequence encodes CASTFSGMRTDTQYF.

The chain employs TRBV11-2 and TRBJ2-5; the D gene is possibly TRBD1 (6 bases). Germline V gene data show CDR1 as SGHAT and CDR2 as FQNNGV. Deletions cut 3 bases from V and 5 bases from J, with 13 bases between. CDR3 length equals 14 residues. CDR3 sequence (DNA): TGTGCCAGCAGCTTCAAGGGGGTCTATGAGACCCAGTACTTC. Its translation is CASSFKGVYETQYF.

This clone turned up a few times. DNA of the CDR3: TGTGCCAGCAGCTTGCAGTCGAACCAGTTCTTC. Its protein product is CASSLQSNQFF. This chain links TRBV5-6 with TRBJ2-1; D is uncertain. CDR3 length equals 11 residues. V dropped 1 base and J dropped 13 bases, with 9 bases sitting between them. Germline V gene sequence: CDR1 SGHDT, CDR2 YYEEEE. The entire variable domain, with the rest obtained from reference TRBV5-6 and TRBJ2-1, is as follows: DAGVTQSPTHLIKTRGQQVTLRCSPKSGHDTVSWYQQALGQGPQFIFQYYEEEERQRGNFPDRFSGHQFPNYSSELNVNALLLGDSALYLCASSLQSNQFFGPGTRLTVL.

This clone showed up just a few times. The chain is built from TRBV20-1 and TRBJ2-2; D is unclear. V lost 6 bases and J lost 6, with 8 bases in between. This CDR3 has 11 residues. CDR1 DFQATT and CDR2 SNEGSKA come from the germline V gene (reference sequence). CDR3 loop: CSASEAGELFF. The CDR3 DNA sequence: TGCAGTGCGTCCGAGGCCGGGGAGCTGTTTTTT.

CDR3 region: CASSELRWFNYGYTF. The CDR3, as DNA: TGTGCCAGCAGTGAACTCCGCTGGTTTAACTATGGCTACACCTTC. This chain uses TRBV2 with TRBJ1-2; unclear D gene. The CDR3 loop spans 15 amino acids. V lost 2 bases and J 1 base, leaving 11 bases between the germline ends. The germline V gene has CDR1 SNHLY and CDR2 FYNNEI.

This clone has just a few counts. This chain links TRBV5-4 with TRBJ2-7, with D tentatively TRBD1 or TRBD2 (5 bases each). V lost 3 bases, J lost 1 base, and 14 bases lay in between. Germline V gene lookup returns CDR1 SGHNT and CDR2 YYREEE (reference sequence). There are 15 residues in the CDR3. CDR3 coding DNA: TGTGCCAGCAGCTCGGGACCCGCGATATCCTACGAGCAGTACTTC. It is translated as CASSSGPAISYEQYF.

This clone has more than one count but fewer than ten. CDR3 sequence (DNA): TGTGCCAGCATGGTTTGGGGGAGCAATCAGCCCCAGCATTTT. This gives the protein CASMVWGSNQPQHF. The chain uses TRBV28 and TRBJ1-5, with D possibly matching TRBD1 (5 bases). The CDR3 loop spans 14 amino acids. Germline V gives CDR1 MDHEN, CDR2 SYDVKM. Between the trimmed V and J ends, which lost 7 bases and 1 base, there was a span of 11 bases.

This rearrangement joins TRBV7-3 to TRBJ2-1; D is uncertain. Germline V gene sequence: CDR1 SGHTA, CDR2 FQGTGA. The V gene lost 5 bases and the J gene lost 0 bases, with 11 bases spanning the gap. CDR3 length equals 15 residues. DNA of the CDR3: TGTGCCAGCAGCCCTACACCTACCTCCTACAATGAGCAGTTCTTC. Translating gives CASSPTPTSYNEQFF.

This clone showed up just a few times. The CDR3: CASSEGRLYEKLFF. As DNA, the CDR3 is TGTGCCAGCTCGGAAGGGAGGTTATATGAAAAACTGTTTTTT. This rearrangement joins TRBV28 to TRBJ1-4; D call uncertain. Trimming cost V 8 bases and J 6 bases, with 16 bases left between them. The V gene's germline CDR1 is MDHEN and CDR2 SYDVKM. CDR3 length: 14 residues.

This clone turned up a few times. The chain is built from TRBV6-1 and TRBJ2-5; TRBD2 matches at 8 bases. The V gene end was trimmed by 5 bases and the J gene end by 1 base; junction bases not matched to a gene: 3. The CDR3 extends over 14 amino acids. The germline gives CDR1 MNHNS, CDR2 SASEGT. CDR3 sequence: CASSLAGGQETQYF. CDR3 DNA sequence: TGTGCCAGCAGTTTGGCGGGAGGCCAAGAGACCCAGTACTTC.